These T cell receptor beta chains were read from a single sample in a study of blood T cell repertoires in COVID-19. Assay: immunoSEQ multiplex PCR; the TCRdb copy retains only in-frame clones and omits some. The table records 200,000 to 250,000 clones, about 84% of them present only once. Sample: peripheral blood. Every receptor here comes from a woman of 80 years or more with COVID-19, enrolled during active disease. Both conserved end residues are part of each CDR3. A D gene is named only where the DNA matches it firmly. Expanded clones get a size class; other rows say once, few or many, or leave the size out.

D,V,J,length,size,DNA,CDR3
.,TRBV6-1,TRBJ2-7,15,.,TGTGCCAGCAGTGAGCACGGGCCGGGGGGCTCCGAGCAGTACTTC,CASSEHGPGGSEQYF
.,TRBV25-1,TRBJ1-1,14,.,TGTGCCAGCACCCCTGGGACATTGAACACTGAAGCTTTCTTT,CASTPGTLNTEAFF
TRBD2,TRBV7-9,TRBJ2-1,18,.,TGTGCCAGCAGCTTTACCGTGAGCGGGGGGGCCTCCTACAATGAGCAGTTCTTC,CASSFTVSGGASYNEQFF
TRBD2,TRBV28,TRBJ2-3,15,.,TGTGCCAGCAGCTCTGCCGGGACTAGCGGCGATACGCAGTATTTT,CASSSAGTSGDTQYF
.,TRBV5-1,TRBJ1-2,14,.,TGCGCCAGCACCCTGACAGGTCGGGACTATGGCTACACCTTC,CASTLTGRDYGYTF
TRBD1,TRBV7-3,TRBJ2-2,14,.,TGTGCCAGCAGCTTAGACAGGGACACCGGGGAGCTGTTTTTT,CASSLDRDTGELFF
.,TRBV19,TRBJ1-5,14,.,TGTGCCTCAAACCCTTGGGGGGGCGTGCAGCCCCAGCATTTT,CASNPWGGVQPQHF
.,TRBV5-1,TRBJ1-1,15,.,TGCGCCAGCAGCTTGGGAGGACAGCAATACACTGAAGCTTTCTTT,CASSLGGQQYTEAFF
.,TRBV28,TRBJ1-1,13,few,TGTGCCAGCATGATTGGGCTAGCGGGCGAAGCTTTCTTT,CASMIGLAGEAFF
TRBD2,TRBV19,TRBJ2-5,17,.,TGTGCCAGTAGTATAGCCGGCCTCTGGCGGGGGGGCGAGACCCAGTACTTC,CASSIAGLWRGGETQYF
.,TRBV4-2,TRBJ1-4,16,.,TGTGCCAGCAGCCAAGATATGCGACCCGAGGGTGAAAAACTGTTTTTT,CASSQDMRPEGEKLFF
.,TRBV5-1,TRBJ2-7,14,.,TGCGCCAGCAGCTTGGAAGGGGCCCGCTACGAGCAGTACTTC,CASSLEGARYEQYF
.,TRBV2,TRBJ1-2,14,once,TGTGCCAGCAGTGAACGACAGGCGAACTATGGCTACACCTTC,CASSERQANYGYTF
.,TRBV5-1,TRBJ1-2,14,.,TGCGCCAGCAGCACCGGGATCAGCGGGGATGGCTACACCTTC,CASSTGISGDGYTF
.,TRBV6-5,TRBJ1-1,14,once,TGTGCCAGCAGTTACTCCTGGAGGGAACCGGAAGCTTTCTTT,CASSYSWREPEAFF
TRBD1,TRBV25-1,TRBJ2-2,15,.,TGTGCCAGCAGTGTATACAGGGGCCAGGGCGGGGAGCTGTTTTTT,CASSVYRGQGGELFF
.,TRBV5-1,TRBJ2-1,14,.,TGCGCCAGCAGCGCCATGGGGGGGCGTAATGAGCAGTTCTTC,CASSAMGGRNEQFF
TRBD2,TRBV28,TRBJ2-7,16,.,TGTGCCAGCAGTTCTCCTTCTAGCGGGAGCTCCTACGAGCAGTACTTC,CASSSPSSGSSYEQYF
.,TRBV9,TRBJ1-1,13,few,TGTGCCAGCAGCCCCAGCGTGGGCACTGAAGCTTTCTTT,CASSPSVGTEAFF
TRBD2,TRBV14,TRBJ2-1,12,.,TGTGCCAGCAGCCGATTGAGCGGGGGGCAGTTCTTC,CASSRLSGGQFF
.,TRBV5-1,TRBJ2-1,13,.,TGCGCCAGCTTCCTCACGGCGGGCGATGAGCAGTTCTTC,CASFLTAGDEQFF
.,TRBV2,TRBJ1-2,12,.,TGTGCCAGCACCGGAGCAGCCTATGGCTACACCTTC,CASTGAAYGYTF
.,TRBV3-1/TRBV3-2,TRBJ1-3,15,few,TGTGCCAGCAGCCAAGATCCGGGCTCTGGAAACACCATATATTTT,CASSQDPGSGNTIYF
.,TRBV19,TRBJ2-3,17,.,TGTGCCAGTAGTATAGATCCCTGGCTCCCCTCTGGAGATACGCAGTATTTT,CASSIDPWLPSGDTQYF
.,TRBV11-2,TRBJ2-5,15,once,TGTGCCAGCAGCTTAGGTTTGACAGAGAAAGAGACCCAGTACTTC,CASSLGLTEKETQYF
.,TRBV9,TRBJ2-3,16,.,TGTGCCAGCAGCGTTAGTAGCGGCCCAGAGGAAGATACGCAGTATTTT,CASSVSSGPEEDTQYF
TRBD1,TRBV27,TRBJ2-7,13,few,TGTGCCAGCAGCAGGACAGGAGTTTACGAGCAGTACTTC,CASSRTGVYEQYF
.,TRBV28,TRBJ1-5,15,.,TGTGCCAGCAGCCTAACCGGGACTGAAAATCAGCCCCAGCATTTT,CASSLTGTENQPQHF
.,TRBV5-1,TRBJ2-7,15,.,TGCGCCAGCAGCTCCCAGGGGATTGGCCCCTACGAGCAGTACTTC,CASSSQGIGPYEQYF
TRBD1,TRBV5-1,TRBJ2-3,14,.,TGCGCCAGCAGCTTGGGACAGGGGGCAGATACGCAGTATTTT,CASSLGQGADTQYF
TRBD1,TRBV5-6,TRBJ2-7,13,.,TGTGCCAGCAGCCCGACAGGGGGCTACGAGCAGTACTTC,CASSPTGGYEQYF
TRBD1,TRBV5-1,TRBJ1-4,14,.,TGCGCCAGCAGCTTCGGACAGGGGGCTGAAAAACTGTTTTTT,CASSFGQGAEKLFF
.,TRBV2,TRBJ1-2,15,.,TGTGCCAGCAATCAAGCAGGAGCCCTCTACTATGGCTACACCTTC,CASNQAGALYYGYTF
.,TRBV20-1,TRBJ2-3,16,.,TGCAGTGCTAGTGGCGTTGCGGGGGCCCCCACAGATACGCAGTATTTT,CSASGVAGAPTDTQYF
.,TRBV2,TRBJ2-7,15,.,TGTGCCAGCAGTTCCGGTGGGGGCGGATCCTACGAGCAGTACTTC,CASSSGGGGSYEQYF
.,TRBV2,TRBJ1-2,13,few,TGTGCCAGCAGCTACGGACAGCACTATGGCTACACCTTC,CASSYGQHYGYTF
.,TRBV29-1,TRBJ2-5,12,.,TGCAGCGTTGTTCGGGGACAAGAGACCCAGTACTTC,CSVVRGQETQYF
.,TRBV12-3/TRBV12-4,TRBJ1-2,12,.,TGTGCCAGCAGCCCGGAGCTTTATGGCTACACCTTC,CASSPELYGYTF
.,TRBV4-1,TRBJ2-5,15,.,TGCGCCAGCAGCCAAGATAGGCAGGGCCAAGAGACCCAGTACTTC,CASSQDRQGQETQYF
TRBD2,TRBV3-1/TRBV3-2,TRBJ2-1,14,.,TGTGCCAGCAGCCGGACTAGCGAGGGCAATGAGCAGTTCTTC,CASSRTSEGNEQFF
.,TRBV18,TRBJ1-3,15,.,TGTGCCAGCTCACCACCGAACCAGTCTGGAAACACCATATATTTT,CASSPPNQSGNTIYF
TRBD1,TRBV5-4,TRBJ2-7,15,once,TGTGCCAGCAGCTTGGTGGGACAGGGGTGGAACGAGCAGTACTTC,CASSLVGQGWNEQYF
.,TRBV3-1/TRBV3-2,TRBJ1-2,13,.,TGTGCCAGCAGCCTTCGGACAGACTATGGCTACACCTTC,CASSLRTDYGYTF
.,TRBV15,TRBJ1-2,14,.,TGTGCCACCAGCAGGGACAAAGGGCCCTATGGCTACACCTTC,CATSRDKGPYGYTF
.,TRBV28,TRBJ1-2,12,.,TGTGCCATCGGGGGGGATAACTATGGCTACACCTTC,CAIGGDNYGYTF
.,TRBV4-1,TRBJ2-3,16,.,TGCGCCAGCAGCCAGCTACAGGGTCCCCTCACAGATACGCAGTATTTT,CASSQLQGPLTDTQYF
TRBD1,TRBV6-5,TRBJ1-2,15,.,TGTGCCAGCAGTTACGTCGGGACAGGGGGCTCTGGCTACACCTTC,CASSYVGTGGSGYTF